Detailed here is one TCR beta chain. CDR1 is LGHDT and CDR2 is YNNKEL in the germline V gene (reference sequence). Trimming removed 3 bases at V and 8 bases at J, with 11 bases between. This CDR3 region has 14 residues. The data stem from a study of blood T cell repertoires in COVID-19. Study-level background: PBMCs, B-cell-depleted T cells, or T cells were the source of the cDNA or gDNA that made up the material.

Per the original methods: Reference gene primer amplification gave estimated nucleated cell counts. Some clones are missing from TCRdb's copy, which holds only in-frame ones; the method was immunoSEQ multiplex PCR. V and J calls and clone size are copied from that table; D and trimming were computed from the DNA. The profile shows approximately 200,000 clones, over 70% of them singletons. The age range of participants was about 18 to 95 years, with residence in about two dozen US areas. J is TRBJ1-6 and V is TRBV3-1 (or the pseudogene TRBV3-2), with D maybe TRBD1 (5 bases). The sample taken for sequencing was PBMCs or T cells enriched from blood (not recorded which). The sequence came from a woman between 25 and 40 years old who had been exposed to COVID-19. The CDR3 DNA reads TGTGCCAGCAGCCAGACAGAGCAGTATTCACCCCTCCACTTT. As protein: CASSQTEQYSPLHF.